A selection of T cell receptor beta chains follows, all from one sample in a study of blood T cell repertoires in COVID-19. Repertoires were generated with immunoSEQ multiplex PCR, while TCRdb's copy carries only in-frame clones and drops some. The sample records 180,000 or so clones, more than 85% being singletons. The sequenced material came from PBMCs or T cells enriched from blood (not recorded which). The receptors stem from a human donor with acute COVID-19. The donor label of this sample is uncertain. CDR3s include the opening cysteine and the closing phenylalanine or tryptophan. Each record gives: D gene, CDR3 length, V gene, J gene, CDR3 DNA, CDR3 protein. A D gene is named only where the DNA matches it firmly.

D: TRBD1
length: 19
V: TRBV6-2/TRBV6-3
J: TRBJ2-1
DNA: TGTGCCAGCAGTTACGGGTCCCCTCATAGGACAGGGCGGAAGGATGAGCAGTTCTTC
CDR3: CASSYGSPHRTGRKDEQFF

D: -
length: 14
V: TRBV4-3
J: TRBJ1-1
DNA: TGCGCCAGCAGACAATCCGGGTATCGAACTGAAGCTTTCTTT
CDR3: CASRQSGYRTEAFF

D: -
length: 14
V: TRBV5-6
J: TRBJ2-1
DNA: TGTGCCAGCAGCGAGTACAGCTCCTACAATGAGCAGTTCTTC
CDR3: CASSEYSSYNEQFF

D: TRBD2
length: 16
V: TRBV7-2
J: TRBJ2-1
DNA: TGTGCCAGCAGCTTCCCTAGCGGGGGTACCTACAATGAGCAGTTCTTC
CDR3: CASSFPSGGTYNEQFF

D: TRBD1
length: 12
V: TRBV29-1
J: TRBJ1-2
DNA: TGCAGCGTCGGCCAGGGGGAGAATGGCTACACCTTC
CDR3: CSVGQGENGYTF

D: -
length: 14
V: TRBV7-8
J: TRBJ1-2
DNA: TGTGCCAGCAGCTTCCCGGGGGAGATTAGGGGCTACACCTTC
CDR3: CASSFPGEIRGYTF

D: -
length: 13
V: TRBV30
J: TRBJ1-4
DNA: TGTGCCTGTGCCCAGGGGAATGATGAAAAACTGTTTTTT
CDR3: CACAQGNDEKLFF

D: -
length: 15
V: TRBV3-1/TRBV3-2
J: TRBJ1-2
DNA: TGTGCCAGCAGCCAAGCTACAGCTCCAAACTATGGCTACACCTTC
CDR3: CASSQATAPNYGYTF

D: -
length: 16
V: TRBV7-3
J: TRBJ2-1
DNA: TGTGCCAGCAGCTTAACGCTAGTAGCCTCCTACAATGAGCAGTTCTTC
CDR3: CASSLTLVASYNEQFF

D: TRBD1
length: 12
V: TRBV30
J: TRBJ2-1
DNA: TGTGCCGGGGGACAGGGCTACAATGAGCAGTTCTTC
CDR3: CAGGQGYNEQFF

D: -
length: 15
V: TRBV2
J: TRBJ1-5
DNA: TGTGCCAGCAGTGAAGACATGACAGAAAATCAGCCCCAGCATTTT
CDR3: CASSEDMTENQPQHF

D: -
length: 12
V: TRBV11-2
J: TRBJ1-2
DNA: TGTGCCAGCGGAGGGGAAAACTATGGCTACACCTTC
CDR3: CASGGENYGYTF

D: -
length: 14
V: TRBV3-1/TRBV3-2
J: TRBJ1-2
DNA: TGTGCCAGCAGCCAAACGGAGGGAAACTATGGCTACACCTTC
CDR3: CASSQTEGNYGYTF

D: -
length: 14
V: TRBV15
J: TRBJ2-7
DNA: TGTGCCACCAGCAGAGCGACTACTCCTTACGAGCAGTACTTC
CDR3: CATSRATTPYEQYF

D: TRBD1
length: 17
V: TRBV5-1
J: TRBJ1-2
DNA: TGCGCCAGCAGCTTGAGGGGACAGGCGCAACAAAGCTATGGCTACACCTTC
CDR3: CASSLRGQAQQSYGYTF

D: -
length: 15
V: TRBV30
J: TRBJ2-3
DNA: TGTGCCTGGAGTGTTAGACCCCTCATCGGGGATACGCAGTATTTT
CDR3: CAWSVRPLIGDTQYF

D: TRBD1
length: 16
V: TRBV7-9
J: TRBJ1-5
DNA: TGTGCCAGCAGCCCTGGGACAGGGTTTAGCAATCAGCCCCAGCATTTT
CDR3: CASSPGTGFSNQPQHF

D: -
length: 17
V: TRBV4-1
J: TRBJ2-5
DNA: TGCGCCAGCAGCCTTCCCCCTGGGGGCGAGGCCCAAGAGACCCAGTACTTC
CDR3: CASSLPPGGEAQETQYF

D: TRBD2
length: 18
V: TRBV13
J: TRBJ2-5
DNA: TGTGCCAGCAGCCGGCCGGGACTAGCGAGACAGTACCAAGAGACCCAGTACTTC
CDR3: CASSRPGLARQYQETQYF

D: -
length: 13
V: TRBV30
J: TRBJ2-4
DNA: TGTGCCTGGAAGTCCGGGACACTAAACATTCAGTACTTC
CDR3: CAWKSGTLNIQYF

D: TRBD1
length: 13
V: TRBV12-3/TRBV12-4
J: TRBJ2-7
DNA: TGTGCCAGCAGCCCCGACAGGGGGTACGAGCAGTACTTC
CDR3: CASSPDRGYEQYF

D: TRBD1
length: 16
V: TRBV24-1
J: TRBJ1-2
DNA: TGTGCCACCAGTGATTCCGGGACAGGGGGCTCCTATGGCTACACCTTC
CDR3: CATSDSGTGGSYGYTF

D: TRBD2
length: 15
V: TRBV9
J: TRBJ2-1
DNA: TGTGCCAGCAGCGTGGGACTAGCGGGGAACGATGAGCAGTTCTTC
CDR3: CASSVGLAGNDEQFF

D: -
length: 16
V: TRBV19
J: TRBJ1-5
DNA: TGTGCCAGTAGTACTCCCCCGACAGCCCCGGCTCAGCCCCAGCATTTT
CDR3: CASSTPPTAPAQPQHF

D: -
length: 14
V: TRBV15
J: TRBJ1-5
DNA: TGTGCCACCAGCAAAGGAAGGGGTAATCAGCCCCAGCATTTT
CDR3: CATSKGRGNQPQHF

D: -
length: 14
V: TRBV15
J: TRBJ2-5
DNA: TGTGCCACCAGCAGAGATCGTCTAGCGGAGACCCAGTACTTC
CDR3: CATSRDRLAETQYF

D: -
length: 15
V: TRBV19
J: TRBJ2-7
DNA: TGTGCCAGTAGTATATCAGACAGAAGCTCCTACGAGCAGTACTTC
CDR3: CASSISDRSSYEQYF

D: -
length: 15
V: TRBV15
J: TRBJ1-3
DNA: TGTGCCACCAGCAGAGACAGGGTTCCCGGAAACACCATATATTTT
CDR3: CATSRDRVPGNTIYF

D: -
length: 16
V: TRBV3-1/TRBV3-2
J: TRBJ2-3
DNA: TGTGCCAGCAGCCCAATGGGCTCGGGATACACAGATACGCAGTATTTT
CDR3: CASSPMGSGYTDTQYF